A single sample gave rise to the 12 T cell receptor beta chains below, sequenced in a study of blood T cell repertoires in COVID-19. Measured with immunoSEQ multiplex PCR; TCRdb has only the in-frame clones, and not every one. The repertoire has about 170,000 clones, about 80% of them found once; the top ten carry approximately 2.4%. Input material: peripheral blood. The receptors stem from a human donor with acute or convalescent COVID-19. The donor label of this sample is uncertain.

The chain carries TRBV21-1 and TRBJ2-4; the tabulated D call, TRBD1, remains unverified against the DNA. TRBV21-1 is deemed a pseudogene. This CDR3 has 15 residues. The CDR3 loop reads CASSPGETAKNIQYF. DNA of the CDR3: TGTGCCAGCAGCCCAGGGGAGACAGCCAAAAACATTCAGTACTTC.

This clone was observed a single time. The chain employs TRBV3-1 (or the pseudogene TRBV3-2) and TRBJ1-4, with 9 bases that match TRBD1. V dropped 1 base and J dropped 0; count of bases not matched to a gene: 0. The CDR3 length is 16 residues. CDR1 and CDR2 from the germline V gene are LGHDT and YNNKEL (reference sequence). CDR3 bases: TGTGCCAGCAGCCAAGGGGACAGGGCAACTAATGAAAAACTGTTTTTT. Protein sequence: CASSQGDRATNEKLFF.

The rearrangement uses TRBV15 and TRBJ1-4; D not certain. Trimming took 0 bases from V and 5 from J, leaving 7 bases between them. The CDR3 covers 14 residues. Germline lookup yields CDR1 LNHNV and CDR2 YYDKDF (reference sequence). The CDR3 region is CATSRDIQNEKLFF. The CDR3 nucleotides are TGTGCCACCAGCAGAGATATCCAGAATGAAAAACTGTTTTTT.

This sequence joins TRBV4-1 and TRBJ1-6, with 9 bases identical to TRBD1. V shed 0 bases and J 10 bases; nucleotides not matched to a gene: 7. CDR1 MGHRA and CDR2 YSYEKL come from the germline V gene. The CDR3 runs to 16 residues. CDR3 residues: CASSQESGTGRSPLHF. CDR3 sequence (DNA): TGCGCCAGCAGCCAAGAATCTGGGACAGGGCGATCACCCCTCCACTTT.

The chain has TRBV19 and TRBJ1-5; D remains ambiguous. The V and J ends lost 2 bases and 6 bases respectively, with 8 bases between them. The germline V gene encodes CDR1 LNHDA and CDR2 SQIVND (reference sequence). The CDR3 is made up of 13 amino acids. CDR3 protein: CASSIQEAQPQHF. DNA for the CDR3: TGTGCCAGTAGTATACAGGAGGCTCAGCCCCAGCATTTT.

A word on this clone: One end of the junction does not line up with germline, which may come from a read error. The J gene is TRBJ2-2, the V gene TRBV28, with D perhaps TRBD2 (6 bases). Germline values: CDR1 MDHEN, CDR2 SYDVKM. CDR3 size: 17 residues. CDR3 sequence: CAISNPRERANTGELFF. CDR3 nucleotides: TGTGCCATCAGTAATCCCCGGGAGCGAGCGAACACCGGGGAGCTGTTTTTT.

This CDR3 is CASSEWTGGTDTQYF. In nucleotides, the CDR3 is TGCGCCAGCAGTGAGTGGACAGGGGGGACAGATACGCAGTATTTT. The chain has TRBV10-1 and TRBJ2-3; 10 bases fit TRBD1. In germline, CDR1 is WNHNN, CDR2 SYGVQD (reference sequence). The CDR3 extends over 15 amino acids. Trimming cost V 1 base and J 3 bases; bases outside gene matches: 1.

The chain uses TRBV7-9 and TRBJ2-7; 9 bases fit TRBD1. Germline trimming cut 7 bases from V and 6 bases from J; bases unmatched to any gene: 7. The CDR3 has 13 amino acids. In germline, CDR1 is SEHNR, CDR2 FQNEAQ (reference sequence). The CDR3 reads CASTLTGGGEQYF. In DNA, the CDR3 is TGTGCCAGCACCCTGACAGGGGGGGGCGAGCAGTACTTC. Looking up the rest from reference TRBV7-9 and TRBJ2-7 gives the full variable domain: DTGVSQNPRHKITKRGQNVTFRCDPISEHNRLYWYRQTLGQGPEFLTYFQNEAQLEKSRLLSDRFSAERPKGSFSTLEIQRTEQGDSAMYLCASTLTGGGEQYFGPGTRLTVT.

There are many counts of this clone. V usage is TRBV6-5 and J usage is TRBJ2-7; possibly TRBD2 for D (6 bases). V lost 8 bases and J lost 0, with 14 bases in between. Germline CDR1 MNHEY, CDR2 SVGAGI. The CDR3 spans 14 residues. DNA for the CDR3: TGTGCCAGCTCCCCAGGCGGGGCCTCCTACGAGCAGTACTTC. Translation gives CASSPGGASYEQYF.

The V and J genes are TRBV5-4 and TRBJ2-7, with a weak D call TRBD2 (5 bases). CDR3 size: 13 residues. CDR1 SGHNT and CDR2 YYREEE come from the germline V gene (reference sequence). Trimming took off 0 bases at V and 6 bases at J, with 10 bases between the two ends. CDR3 nucleotide sequence: TGTGCCAGCAGCTTGGTTTCGGGGTTCGAGCAGTACTTC. It encodes CASSLVSGFEQYF.

This clone was counted a single time. The gene calls are TRBV19 and TRBJ1-6; perhaps TRBD1 as D (6 bases). CDR1 is LNHDA and CDR2 is SQIVND in the germline V gene (reference sequence). The V and J ends lost 6 bases and 7 bases respectively, with 22 bases between them. This CDR3 is 17 amino acids long. The CDR3 region has the DNA TGTGCCAGTAGCCTCTCTGGGGGCAGGGCATGGAATTCACCCCTCCACTTT. Translating it yields CASSLSGGRAWNSPLHF.

The chain links TRBV28 to TRBJ2-1; 10 bases are shared with TRBD2. The CDR3 loop spans 16 amino acids. The trim removed 8 bases at V and 4 bases at J, leaving 11 bases unmatched. Germline lookup yields CDR1 MDHEN and CDR2 SYDVKM. This chain's CDR3 is CASLSLGLAVYNEQFF. In DNA form, the CDR3 reads TGTGCCAGCTTGAGCCTCGGACTAGCGGTTTACAATGAGCAGTTCTTC.